The 25 T cell receptor beta chains given below trace back to one sample, sequenced in a study of T cells in Graves' hyperthyroidism and ophthalmopathy. The TCR beta CDR3 regions underwent amplification using RNA transcripts as the source. When the TCR CDR3 underwent first-round RT-PCR, the HTBI primer set was used. MiXCR, run by TCRdb on the multiplex PCR reads, gives a single entry per CDR3 protein. The repertoire has fewer than 850,000 distinct CDR3 sequences, 15% to 20% of them found once; the top ten carry around 15%. Sequenced: blood. Receptor source: a man between 45 and 60 years old with Graves' hyperthyroidism.

This clonotype was seen repeatedly, ten times or more. The genes are TRBV28 and TRBJ2-3; maybe TRBD1 (5 bases). The CDR3 loop spans 16 amino acids. CDR1 is MDHEN and CDR2 is SYDVKM in the germline V gene. V shed 7 bases and J shed 4 bases, with 21 bases lying between them. The CDR3 loop reads CASTPSGAAYPDTQYF. CDR3 DNA sequence: TGTGCCAGCACCCCCAGTGGGGCGGCCTACCCAGATACGCAGTATTTT.

The rearrangement joins TRBV24-1 to TRBJ1-1, with D possibly being TRBD1 (5 bases). Per the germline V gene, CDR1 is KGHDR and CDR2 is SFDVKD. The CDR3 contains 15 residues. Trimming pared 3 bases from V and 3 bases from J, leaving 13 bases between. The CDR3 is CATSDSAGRDTEAFF. Here the CDR3 DNA reads TGTGCCACCAGTGATAGTGCAGGGCGAGACACTGAAGCTTTCTTT.

The V call is TRBV5-6, the J call TRBJ2-3; 7 nucleotides align to TRBD2. V shed 0 bases and J 6 bases; nucleotides not matched to a gene: 10. In germline, CDR1 is SGHDT, CDR2 YYEEEE. This CDR3 is 16 amino acids long. The CDR3: CASSLGLASGLDTQYF. CDR3 in DNA: TGTGCCAGCAGCTTGGGACTAGCATCGGGTTTGGATACGCAGTATTTT.

This clonotype has only a few counts. The CDR3 DNA reads TGTGCCACCAGCCGGGATATCGCAGATACGCAGTATTTT. Its translation: CATSRDIADTQYF. The rearrangement links TRBV15 to TRBJ2-3, with a weak D call TRBD2 (5 bases). CDR3 size: 13 residues. The germline V gene encodes CDR1 LNHNV and CDR2 YYDKDF (reference sequence). V was shortened by 5 bases and J by 4 bases, with 10 bases between the two germline ends.

The CDR3 sequence: CASSLSGQVTDTQYF. CDR3 sequence (DNA): TGTGCCAGCAGTTTGTCGGGACAGGTAACAGATACGCAGTATTTT. The V gene is TRBV12-3 or TRBV12-4, the J gene TRBJ2-3; 8 nucleotides match TRBD1. CDR3 length: 15 amino acids. After removal of 3 bases from V and 3 bases from J, the junction contained 5 bases not matched to a gene.

The sample holds many counts of this clonotype. The V gene is TRBV24-1, the J gene TRBJ2-3; D unclear. CDR1 KGHDR and CDR2 SFDVKD come from the germline V gene. There are 12 residues in the CDR3. V gave up 7 bases and J gave up 0 bases, with 4 bases separating them. The CDR3 sequence: CATRDSTDTQYF. The CDR3 DNA follows: TGTGCCACCAGGGACAGCACAGATACGCAGTATTTT.

This clonotype has just a few counts. V and J are TRBV3-1 and TRBJ2-1, with TRBD2 identical over 11 bases. The ends lost 1 base at V and 2 bases at J; junction bases unmatched: 7. The CDR3 has 18 amino acids. The germline CDR1 and CDR2 sequences are LGHDT and YNNKEL (reference sequence). In DNA, the CDR3 is TGTGCCAGCAGCCAAGTGCGGGGTAGCGGGAGGGCCTACAATGAGCAGTTCTTC. Protein: CASSQVRGSGRAYNEQFF.

The sample holds a few counts of this clonotype. The chain carries TRBV5-1 and TRBJ2-5, with D hard to call. Germline V gene sequence: CDR1 SGHRS, CDR2 YFSETQ. The CDR3 totals 15 residues. V dropped 6 bases and J dropped 5 bases, with 20 bases sitting between them. CDR3 in amino acids: CASKKAAPKGETQYF. The CDR3 region has the DNA TGCGCCAGCAAGAAGGCAGCTCCTAAAGGGGAGACCCAGTACTTC.

This clonotype was counted at least ten times. This chain uses TRBV6-2 or TRBV6-3 with TRBJ2-7, with D perhaps matching TRBD1 or TRBD2 (5 bases each). The germline gives CDR1 MNHEY, CDR2 SVGEGT. Trimming took 6 bases from V and 0 from J, leaving 15 bases between them. The CDR3 contains 15 residues. The CDR3 DNA reads TGTGCCAGCAGGCGGCTGGGGGAGTCCTCCTACGAGCAGTACTTC. Translating gives CASRRLGESSYEQYF.

The chain recombines TRBV20-1 with TRBJ2-7, with 7 bases identical to TRBD2. Trimming at V came to 1 base and at J to 2 bases, leaving 2 bases not matched to a gene. This CDR3 has 13 amino acids. Germline V gene lookup returns CDR1 DFQATT and CDR2 SNEGSKA (reference sequence). The CDR3 loop is CSARVAGAYEQYF. The CDR3, as DNA: TGCAGTGCTAGAGTGGCGGGAGCCTACGAGCAGTACTTC.

The chain uses TRBV28 and TRBJ2-7; D is possibly TRBD1 (6 bases). This CDR3 has 14 residues. V lost 4 bases to trimming and J lost 5 bases, with 15 bases between them. The germline V gene has CDR1 MDHEN and CDR2 SYDVKM. The CDR3 spells CASSSSVPGDEQYF. CDR3 nucleotide sequence: TGTGCCAGCAGTTCCTCGGTTCCAGGGGACGAGCAGTACTTC.

This clonotype was counted at least ten times. The CDR3 loop reads CASSQGRWLGLQDSYEQYF. CDR3 nucleotide sequence: TGTGCCAGCAGCCAAGGAAGGTGGCTGGGACTACAGGACTCCTACGAGCAGTACTTC. This chain uses TRBV3-1 with TRBJ2-7; TRBD2 agrees at 7 bases. This CDR3 region has 19 residues. V was clipped by 1 base and J by 0 bases; unmatched bases: 15. CDR1 is LGHDT and CDR2 is YNNKEL in the germline V gene (reference sequence).

This clonotype was picked up many times. CDR3 nucleotide sequence: TGTGCCAGCAGCCGAGGACAGGGGAGCCACAATGAGCAGTTCTTC. This sequence encodes CASSRGQGSHNEQFF. V and J are TRBV12-3 or TRBV12-4 and TRBJ2-1, with TRBD1 matching 9 bases. V shed 6 bases and J 5 bases; nucleotides not matched to a gene: 8. CDR3 length: 15 residues.

This clonotype appeared many times. V and J are TRBV20-1 and TRBJ2-2; tentative D call: TRBD1 (5 bases). The CDR3 has 15 residues. Trimming removed 0 bases at V and 6 bases at J, with 14 bases between. Germline V gene sequence: CDR1 DFQATT, CDR2 SNEGSKA (reference sequence). CDR3 in amino acids: CSARDPFKGSGELFF. The DNA for the CDR3 is TGCAGTGCTAGAGATCCTTTTAAGGGGTCCGGGGAGCTGTTTTTT.

This clonotype has at least ten counts. The V call is TRBV27, the J call TRBJ2-2; 11 nucleotides match TRBD2. Germline CDR1 and CDR2: MNHEY and SMNVEV (reference sequence). The CDR3 is 18 amino acids. The V segment lost 7 bases and the J segment 4 bases; nucleotides outside the gene matches: 14. CDR3: CASTSTPSSGRSTGELFF. The CDR3, as DNA: TGTGCCAGCACCTCTACCCCGTCTAGCGGGAGGAGCACCGGGGAGCTGTTTTTT.

The table lists this clonotype with a few counts. This CDR3 reads CASSVGRASGYNEQFF. The CDR3 region has the DNA TGTGCCAGCAGCGTAGGGAGGGCTAGCGGGTACAATGAGCAGTTCTTC. The V and J genes are TRBV9 and TRBJ2-1, with 8 bases fitting TRBD2. The J segment lost 4 bases and the V segment lost 0 bases, leaving 6 bases of the junction unmatched. Germline V gives CDR1 SGDLS, CDR2 YYNGEE. The CDR3 is 16 residues long.

This clonotype was counted only a few times. This chain connects TRBV20-1 to TRBJ1-2; 11 bases are a match to TRBD1. This CDR3 contains 17 residues. The V segment lost 4 bases and the J segment 3 bases; nucleotides outside the gene matches: 13. Germline V gene sequence: CDR1 DFQATT, CDR2 SNEGSKA (reference sequence). In DNA, the CDR3 is TGCAGTGCTACCACGTCACACGGGGACAGGGGGGACTATGGCTACACCTTC. Translated, it gives CSATTSHGDRGDYGYTF.

This clonotype was picked up a small number of times. The chain uses TRBV6-2 or TRBV6-3 and TRBJ2-5; D gene ambiguous. Germline CDR1 MNHEY, CDR2 SVGEGT. CDR3 length: 11 amino acids. V was clipped by 6 bases and J by 10 bases, with 12 bases between them. DNA of the CDR3: TGTGCCAGCAGCACAGTCCTTGACCAGTACTTC. Translated: CASSTVLDQYF.

The rearrangement uses TRBV19 and TRBJ1-5; the D gene is possibly TRBD1 (6 bases). V shed 6 bases and J shed 0 bases, with 12 bases lying between them. This CDR3 has 15 residues. The V gene's germline CDR1 is LNHDA and CDR2 SQIVND (reference sequence). DNA of the CDR3: TGTGCCAGTAGGGAGACAGGTTATAGCAATCAGCCCCAGCATTTT. Protein: CASRETGYSNQPQHF. The full variable domain, completed using reference TRBV19 and TRBJ1-5, is DGGITQSPKYLFRKEGQNVTLSCEQNLNHDAMYWYRQDPGQGLRLIYYSQIVNDFQKGDIAEGYSVSREKKESFPLTVTSAQKNPTAFYLCASRETGYSNQPQHFGDGTRLSIL.

For this clonotype: Given a much more abundant clone one base away, this may be a read error. The chain carries TRBV27 and TRBJ1-4; the D is unclear. Germline V gene data show CDR1 as MNHEY and CDR2 as SMNVEV (reference sequence). Trimming shortened V by 5 bases and J by 10 bases, and 20 bases separated the two germline ends. There are 15 residues in the CDR3. This CDR3 is CASSDPAAIDGKLFF. The DNA of the CDR3 is TGTGCCAGCAGTGATCCAGCGGCGATCGATGGAAAACTGTTTTTT.

The chain has TRBV7-9 and TRBJ2-7; D remains ambiguous. Germline V gene lookup returns CDR1 SEHNR and CDR2 FQNEAQ (reference sequence). There are 13 residues in the CDR3. V lost 1 base and J lost 12, with 16 bases in between. DNA of the CDR3: TGTGCCAGCAGCTTAGTGTACAAGGCATGGCCGTACTTC. Translated: CASSLVYKAWPYF.

The gene calls are TRBV12-3 or TRBV12-4 and TRBJ1-5, with D unresolved. V was clipped by 7 bases and J by 6 bases, with 16 bases between them. The CDR3 sequence is 14 residues long. The CDR3 is CASTLRSGSQPQHF. CDR3 DNA: TGTGCCAGCACTCTGAGGAGTGGGAGTCAGCCCCAGCATTTT.

There are a few counts of this clonotype. CDR3: CAWSVSPYEQYF. The CDR3 DNA is TGTGCCTGGAGTGTATCTCCCTACGAGCAGTACTTC. The chain recombines TRBV30 with TRBJ2-7; D remains unclear. CDR1 and CDR2 from the germline V gene are GTSNPN and SVGIG (reference sequence). There are 12 residues in the CDR3. V shed 0 bases and J shed 2 bases, with 5 bases lying between them.

This rearrangement joins TRBV15 to TRBJ1-5; TRBD1 matches 9 bases. The CDR3 is made up of 15 amino acids. Trimming cost V 3 bases and J 3 bases; bases outside gene matches: 3. Germline assignment: CDR1 LNHNV and CDR2 YYDKDF (reference sequence). DNA of the CDR3: TGTGCCACCAGCAGGGACAGGGGCGTCAATCAGCCCCAGCATTTT. It is translated as CATSRDRGVNQPQHF.

This clonotype was seen at least ten times. V is TRBV19 and J is TRBJ1-1; D is undetermined. Germline loops: CDR1 LNHDA, CDR2 SQIVND (reference sequence). This CDR3 is built from 13 residues. V lost 10 bases, J lost 2 bases, and 14 bases lay in between. CDR3: CATGYSLNTEAFF. The CDR3 DNA is TGTGCCACCGGGTACAGTTTAAACACTGAAGCTTTCTTT. The full variable domain, with the rest looked up from reference TRBV19 and TRBJ1-1, is DGGITQSPKYLFRKEGQNVTLSCEQNLNHDAMYWYRQDPGQGLRLIYYSQIVNDFQKGDIAEGYSVSREKKESFPLTVTSAQKNPTAFYLCATGYSLNTEAFFGQGTRLTVV.